The clone carrying this TCR beta chain was seen only once. These data belong to a study of blood T cell repertoires in COVID-19. Study at large: Material from acute and convalescent COVID-19 was sourced from the United States, Italy and Spain.

Source study methods: Amplification from reference gene primers served as the basis for estimated nucleated cell counts. Assay: immunoSEQ multiplex PCR; the TCRdb copy retains only in-frame clones and omits some. The D gene and trimming were derived from the DNA, and the V and J assignments and clone size from that table. The sample shows 200,000 to 300,000 clones, around 90% of them seen only once. The CDR3 contains 14 residues. CDR1 MNHNY and CDR2 SVGAGI come from the germline V gene (reference sequence). Losses at the gene ends were 4 bases for V and 3 bases for J; bases not matched to a gene: 2. This clonotype originated in a woman aged 40 to 55 with acute or convalescent COVID-19. This chain joins TRBV6-6 and TRBJ1-3, with 8 bases identical to TRBD1. Material: peripheral blood. Written as DNA, the CDR3 is TGTGCCAGCAGTTCAGGGGGCGATGGAAACACCATATATTTT. Translated, it gives CASSSGGDGNTIYF.